This T cell receptor (beta chain) was found in a study of early T cells in non-severe SARS-CoV-2 infection. The CDR3 consists of 13 residues. Trimming shortened V by 5 bases and J by 4 bases, and 15 bases separated the two germline ends. From germline, CDR1 is DFQATT and CDR2 SNEGSKA (reference sequence). Unique molecular identifiers tagged individual cDNA molecules. One entry per CDR3 protein results from TCRdb running MiXCR on the 5' RACE reads. The table records 75,000 to 90,000 distinct CDR3 sequences, 15% of them present only once. This clonotype showed up just a few times. Sequenced: whole blood. This sequence joins TRBV20-1 and TRBJ2-7; a possible D gene is TRBD2 (6 bases). This TCR derives from an adult who was a healthcare worker with PCR-confirmed SARS-CoV-2 infection or an uninfected control (not recorded which). As DNA, the CDR3 is TGCAGTGCTGCACGGCGGGATAGATACGAGCAGTACTTC. This gives the protein CSAARRDRYEQYF.